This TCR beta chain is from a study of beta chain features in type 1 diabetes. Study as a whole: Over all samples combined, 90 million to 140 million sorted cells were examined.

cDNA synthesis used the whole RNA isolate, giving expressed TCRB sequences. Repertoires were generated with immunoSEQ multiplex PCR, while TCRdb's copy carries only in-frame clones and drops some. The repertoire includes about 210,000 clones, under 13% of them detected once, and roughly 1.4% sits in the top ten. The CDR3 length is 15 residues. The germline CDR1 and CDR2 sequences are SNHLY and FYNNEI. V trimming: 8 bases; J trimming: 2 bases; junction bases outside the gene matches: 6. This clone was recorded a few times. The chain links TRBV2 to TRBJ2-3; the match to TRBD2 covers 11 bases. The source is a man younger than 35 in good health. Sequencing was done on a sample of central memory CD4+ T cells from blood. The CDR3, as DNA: TGTGCCAGCCGGGGGGGACTAGCGGTCACAGATACGCAGTATTTT. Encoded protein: CASRGGLAVTDTQYF.